This TCR beta chain appears in the sequencing data of a study of blood T cell repertoires in COVID-19. Study-level information: Samples representing acute and convalescent COVID-19 were sourced from the United States, Italy and Spain.

TCRdb's copy holds only in-frame clones and misses some; the assay was immunoSEQ multiplex PCR. Among 350,000 to 400,000 clones listed, 70% to 90% were seen once. V was clipped by 5 bases and J by 1 base; unmatched bases: 5. In germline, CDR1 is SGHTA, CDR2 FQGNSA. This CDR3 is 15 amino acids long. Patients at the Seattle site were enrolled during active infection and followed longitudinally. The sequenced material came from peripheral blood. The rearrangement joins TRBV7-2 to TRBJ2-1; 7 bases agree with TRBD1. This TCR derives from a woman in her 30s with COVID-19, enrolled during active disease. CDR3 sequence (DNA): TGTGCCAGCAGCCCACAGACAGGGTCCTACAATGAGCAGTTCTTC. Protein: CASSPQTGSYNEQFF.